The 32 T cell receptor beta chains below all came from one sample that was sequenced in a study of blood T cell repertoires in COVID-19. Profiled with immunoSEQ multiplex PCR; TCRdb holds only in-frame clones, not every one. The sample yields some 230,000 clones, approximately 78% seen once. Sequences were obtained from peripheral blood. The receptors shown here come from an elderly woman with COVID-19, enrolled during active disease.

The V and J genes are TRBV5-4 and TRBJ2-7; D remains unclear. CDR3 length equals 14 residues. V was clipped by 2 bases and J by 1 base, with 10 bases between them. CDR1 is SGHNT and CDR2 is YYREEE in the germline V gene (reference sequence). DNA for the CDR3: TGTGCCAGCAGCTTAGGCGGAAGGTCCTACGAGCAGTACTTC. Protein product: CASSLGGRSYEQYF.

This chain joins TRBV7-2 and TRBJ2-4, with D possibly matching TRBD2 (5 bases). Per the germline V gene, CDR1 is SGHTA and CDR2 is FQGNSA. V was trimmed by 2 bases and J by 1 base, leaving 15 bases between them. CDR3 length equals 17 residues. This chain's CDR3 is CASSLSPPTIAKNIQYF. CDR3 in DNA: TGTGCCAGCAGCTTAAGTCCGCCGACTATTGCCAAAAACATTCAGTACTTC. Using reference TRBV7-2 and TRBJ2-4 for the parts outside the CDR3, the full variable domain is GAGVSQSPSNKVTEKGKDVELRCDPISGHTALYWYRQSLGQGLEFLIYFQGNSAPDKSGLPSDRFSAERTGGSVSTLTIQRTQQEDSAVYLCASSLSPPTIAKNIQYFGAGTRLSVL.

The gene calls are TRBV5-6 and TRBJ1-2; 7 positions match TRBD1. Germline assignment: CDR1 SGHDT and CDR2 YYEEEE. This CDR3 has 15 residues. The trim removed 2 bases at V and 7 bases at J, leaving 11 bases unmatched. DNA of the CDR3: TGTGCCAGCAGCTTAGGGCCGGACAGGATAAGTGGCTACACCTTC. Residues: CASSLGPDRISGYTF.

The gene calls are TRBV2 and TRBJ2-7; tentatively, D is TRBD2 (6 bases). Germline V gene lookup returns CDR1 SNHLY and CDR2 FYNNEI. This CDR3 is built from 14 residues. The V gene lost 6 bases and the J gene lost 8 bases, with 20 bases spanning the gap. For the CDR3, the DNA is TGTGCCAGCAGCCTGCGGGGCAAACATCAACAGCAGTACTTC. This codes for CASSLRGKHQQQYF.

CDR3 coding DNA: TGTGCCAGCAGTGAAGGGAGCTCTGGGGCCAACGTCCTGACTTTC. Its translation is CASSEGSSGANVLTF. This chain connects TRBV2 to TRBJ2-6, with D unclear. Germline lookup yields CDR1 SNHLY and CDR2 FYNNEI. Trimming took 1 base from V and 0 from J, leaving 4 bases between them. The CDR3 runs to 15 residues.

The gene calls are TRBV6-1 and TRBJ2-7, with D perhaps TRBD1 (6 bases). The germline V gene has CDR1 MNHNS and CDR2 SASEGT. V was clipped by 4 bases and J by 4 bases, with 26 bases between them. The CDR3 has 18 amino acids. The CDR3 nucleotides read TGTGCCAGCAGTGGCACGGCCCGACAGGTCGGAAGGAGGTACGAGCAGTACTTC. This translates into CASSGTARQVGRRYEQYF.

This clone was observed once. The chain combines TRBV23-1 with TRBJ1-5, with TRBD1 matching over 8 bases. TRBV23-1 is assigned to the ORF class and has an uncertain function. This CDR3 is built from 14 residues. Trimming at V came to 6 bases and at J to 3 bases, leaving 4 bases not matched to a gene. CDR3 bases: TGCGCCAGCAGAAAGGACAGGGACAATCAGCCCCAGCATTTT. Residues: CASRKDRDNQPQHF.

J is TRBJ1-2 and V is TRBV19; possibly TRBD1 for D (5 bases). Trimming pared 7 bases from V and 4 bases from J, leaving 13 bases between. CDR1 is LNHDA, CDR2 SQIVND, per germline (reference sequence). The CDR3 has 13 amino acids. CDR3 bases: TGTGCCAGTATTTCTCGGGGGATCTATGGCTACACCTTC. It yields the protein CASISRGIYGYTF.

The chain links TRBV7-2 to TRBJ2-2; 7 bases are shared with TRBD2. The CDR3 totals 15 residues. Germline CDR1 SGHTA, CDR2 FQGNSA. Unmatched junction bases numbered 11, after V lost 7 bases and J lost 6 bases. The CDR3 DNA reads TGTGCCAGCATCCTTTTGGGGGAGGGTTCCGGGGAGCTGTTTTTT. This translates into CASILLGEGSGELFF.

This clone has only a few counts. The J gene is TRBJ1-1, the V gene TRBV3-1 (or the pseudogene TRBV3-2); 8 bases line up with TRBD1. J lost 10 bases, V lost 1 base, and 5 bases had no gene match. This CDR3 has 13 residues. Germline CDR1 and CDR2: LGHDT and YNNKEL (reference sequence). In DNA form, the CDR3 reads TGTGCCAGCAGCCAAGGGCAGGGGGCAGGAGCTTTCTTT. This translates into CASSQGQGAGAFF.

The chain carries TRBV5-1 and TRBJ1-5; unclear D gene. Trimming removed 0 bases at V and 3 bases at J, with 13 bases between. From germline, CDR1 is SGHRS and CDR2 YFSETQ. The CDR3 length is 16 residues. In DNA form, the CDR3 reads TGCGCCAGCAGCTTGGGGCCTTCCCAACCCAATCAGCCCCAGCATTTT. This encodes CASSLGPSQPNQPQHF.

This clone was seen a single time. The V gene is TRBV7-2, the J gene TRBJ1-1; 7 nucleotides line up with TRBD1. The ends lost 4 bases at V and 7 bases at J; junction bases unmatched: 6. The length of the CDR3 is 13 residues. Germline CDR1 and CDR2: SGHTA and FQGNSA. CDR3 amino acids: CASSSRDRNEAFF. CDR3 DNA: TGTGCCAGCAGCTCCCGGGACAGAAATGAAGCTTTCTTT.

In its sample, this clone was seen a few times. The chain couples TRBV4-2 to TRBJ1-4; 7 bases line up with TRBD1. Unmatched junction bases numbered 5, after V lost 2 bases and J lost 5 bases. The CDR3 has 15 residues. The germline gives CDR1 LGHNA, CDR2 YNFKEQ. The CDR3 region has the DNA TGTGCCAGCAGCCAAATTGGGACAGTCAATGAAAAACTGTTTTTT. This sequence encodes CASSQIGTVNEKLFF.

The CDR3, as DNA: TGTGCCAGCAGGGACATAAGACAGGATGGCAATCAGCCCCAGCATTTT. This codes for CASRDIRQDGNQPQHF. V and J are TRBV28 and TRBJ1-5; D is perhaps TRBD1 (6 bases). Germline-derived CDR1 and CDR2 are MDHEN and SYDVKM. CDR3 length: 16 residues. V dropped 6 bases and J dropped 2 bases, with 17 bases sitting between them.

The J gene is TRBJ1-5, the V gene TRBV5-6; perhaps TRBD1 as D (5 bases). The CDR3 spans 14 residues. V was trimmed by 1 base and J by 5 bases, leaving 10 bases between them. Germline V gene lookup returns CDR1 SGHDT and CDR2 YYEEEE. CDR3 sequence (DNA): TGTGCCAGCAGCTTGCGGGGGAGGGATCAGCCCCAGCATTTT. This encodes CASSLRGRDQPQHF.

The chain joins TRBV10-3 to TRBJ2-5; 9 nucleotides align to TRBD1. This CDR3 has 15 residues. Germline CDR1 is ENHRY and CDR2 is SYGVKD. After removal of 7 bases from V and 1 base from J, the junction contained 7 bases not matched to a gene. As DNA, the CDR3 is TGTGCCATCAAGCCAGGACAGGGGTCCCAAGAGACCCAGTACTTC. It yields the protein CAIKPGQGSQETQYF.

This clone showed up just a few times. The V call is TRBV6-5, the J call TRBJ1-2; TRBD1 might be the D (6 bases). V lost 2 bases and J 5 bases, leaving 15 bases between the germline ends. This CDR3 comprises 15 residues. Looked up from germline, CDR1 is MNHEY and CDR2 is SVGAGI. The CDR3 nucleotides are TGTGCCAGCAGTTACATGGACAGTTCGGGGTATGGCTACACCTTC. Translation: CASSYMDSSGYGYTF.

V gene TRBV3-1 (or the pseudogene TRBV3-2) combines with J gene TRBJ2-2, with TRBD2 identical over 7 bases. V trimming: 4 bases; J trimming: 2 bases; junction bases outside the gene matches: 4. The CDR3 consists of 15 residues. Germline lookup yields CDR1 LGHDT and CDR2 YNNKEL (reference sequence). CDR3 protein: CASSRSGVNTGELFF. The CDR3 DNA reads TGTGCCAGCAGCCGAAGCGGGGTCAACACCGGGGAGCTGTTTTTT.

The CDR3: CASSGGIKHTGELFF. The CDR3 DNA sequence: TGCGCCAGCAGCGGCGGGATTAAACACACCGGGGAGCTGTTTTTT. This chain links TRBV5-1 with TRBJ2-2; TRBD2 might be the D (6 bases). Per germline, CDR1 SGHRS and CDR2 YFSETQ. The CDR3 has 15 amino acids. V was clipped by 4 bases and J by 3 bases, with 13 bases between them.

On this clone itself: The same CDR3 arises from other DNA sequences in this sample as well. CDR3 DNA: TGTGCCAGCAGCTTCGAGACAGGGGGCACTGAAGCTTTCTTT. Translation: CASSFETGGTEAFF. The V and J genes are TRBV7-9 and TRBJ1-1; 9 bases fit TRBD1. The CDR3 length is 14 residues. The germline gives CDR1 SEHNR, CDR2 FQNEAQ (reference sequence). J was trimmed by 4 bases and V by 3 bases; bases with no gene match: 3. Full variable domain (remainder filled in from reference TRBV7-9 and TRBJ1-1): DTGVSQNPRHKITKRGQNVTFRCDPISEHNRLYWYRQTLGQGPEFLTYFQNEAQLEKSRLLSDRFSAERPKGSFSTLEIQRTEQGDSAMYLCASSFETGGTEAFFGQGTRLTVV.

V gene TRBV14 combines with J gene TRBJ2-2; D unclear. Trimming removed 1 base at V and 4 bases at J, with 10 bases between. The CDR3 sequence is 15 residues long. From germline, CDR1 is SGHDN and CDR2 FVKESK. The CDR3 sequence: CASSQVSTGTGELFF. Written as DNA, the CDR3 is TGTGCCAGCAGCCAAGTCTCAACGGGCACCGGGGAGCTGTTTTTT.

The CDR3 protein is CASSSPRETQYF. CDR3 in DNA: TGTGCCAGCAGCTCCCCCAGGGAAACGCAGTACTTC. V gene TRBV5-4 combines with J gene TRBJ2-7, with D maybe TRBD1 (5 bases). The CDR3 extends over 12 amino acids. Per the germline V gene, CDR1 is SGHNT and CDR2 is YYREEE (reference sequence). The germline V and J ends were trimmed by 3 bases and 9 bases, with 13 bases remaining between them.

CDR3 in amino acids: CAISGFRNYGYTF. CDR3 sequence (DNA): TGTGCAATCTCAGGGTTTCGGAACTATGGCTACACCTTC. The chain joins TRBV6-6 to TRBJ1-2; maybe TRBD1 (5 bases). Germline CDR1 and CDR2: MNHNY and SVGAGI (reference sequence). The CDR3 is 13 residues long.

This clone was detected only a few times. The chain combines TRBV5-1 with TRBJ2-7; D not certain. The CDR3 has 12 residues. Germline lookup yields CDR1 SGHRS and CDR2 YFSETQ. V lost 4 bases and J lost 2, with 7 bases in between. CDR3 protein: CASSPSTYEQYF. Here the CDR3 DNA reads TGCGCCAGCAGCCCCTCTACCTACGAGCAGTACTTC.

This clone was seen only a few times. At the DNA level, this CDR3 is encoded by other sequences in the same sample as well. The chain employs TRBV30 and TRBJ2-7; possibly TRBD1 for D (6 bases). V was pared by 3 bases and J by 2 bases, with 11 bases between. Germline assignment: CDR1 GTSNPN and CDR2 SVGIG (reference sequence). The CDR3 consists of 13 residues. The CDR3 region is CAWSRGQTYEQYF. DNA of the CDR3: TGTGCCTGGAGCCGAGGACAGACCTACGAGCAGTACTTC.

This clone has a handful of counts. The CDR3 region is CASSSQGGRTEAFF. The CDR3, as DNA: TGTGCCAGCAGCTCACAGGGGGGGAGGACTGAAGCTTTCTTT. The chain uses TRBV7-2 and TRBJ1-1, with TRBD1 identical over 8 bases. Germline CDR1 and CDR2: SGHTA and FQGNSA. V lost 4 bases, J lost 5 bases, and 6 bases stayed unmatched. This CDR3 is 14 amino acids long.

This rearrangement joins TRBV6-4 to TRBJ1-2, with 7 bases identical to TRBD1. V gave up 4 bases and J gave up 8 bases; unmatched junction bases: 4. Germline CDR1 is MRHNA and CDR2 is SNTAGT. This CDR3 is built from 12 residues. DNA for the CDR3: TGTGCCAGCAGTGCGGCAGGGGGAGGCTACACCTTC. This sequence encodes CASSAAGGGYTF.

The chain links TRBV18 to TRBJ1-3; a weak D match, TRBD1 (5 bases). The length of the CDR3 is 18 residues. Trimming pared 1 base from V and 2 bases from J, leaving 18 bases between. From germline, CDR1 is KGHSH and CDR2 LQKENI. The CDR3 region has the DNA TGTGCCAGCTCACCACGGCCAGGGAATATCGGTACTGGAAACACCATATATTTT. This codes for CASSPRPGNIGTGNTIYF. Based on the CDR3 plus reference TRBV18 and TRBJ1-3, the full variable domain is NAGVMQNPRHLVRRRGQEARLRCSPMKGHSHVYWYRQLPEEGLKFMVYLQKENIIDESGMPKERFSAEFPKEGPSILRIQQVVRGDSAAYFCASSPRPGNIGTGNTIYFGEGSWLTVV.

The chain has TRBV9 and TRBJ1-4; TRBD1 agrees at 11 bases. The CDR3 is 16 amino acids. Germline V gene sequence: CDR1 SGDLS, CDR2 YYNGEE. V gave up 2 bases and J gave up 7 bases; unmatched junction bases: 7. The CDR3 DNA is TGTGCCAGCAGCGTGGGGACAGGGGGATCGGGTGAAAAACTGTTTTTT. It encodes CASSVGTGGSGEKLFF.

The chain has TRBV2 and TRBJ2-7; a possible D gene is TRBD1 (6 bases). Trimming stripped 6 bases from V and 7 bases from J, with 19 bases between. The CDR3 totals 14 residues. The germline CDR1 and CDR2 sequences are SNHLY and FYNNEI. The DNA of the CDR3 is TGTGCCAGCAGCATACTAACAGGGTCGGGGGAGCAGTACTTC. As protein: CASSILTGSGEQYF. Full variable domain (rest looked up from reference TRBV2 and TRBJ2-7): EPEVTQTPSHQVTQMGQEVILRCVPISNHLYFYWYRQILGQKVEFLVSFYNNEISEKSEIFDDQFSVERPDGSNFTLKIRSTKLEDSAMYFCASSILTGSGEQYFGPGTRLTVT.

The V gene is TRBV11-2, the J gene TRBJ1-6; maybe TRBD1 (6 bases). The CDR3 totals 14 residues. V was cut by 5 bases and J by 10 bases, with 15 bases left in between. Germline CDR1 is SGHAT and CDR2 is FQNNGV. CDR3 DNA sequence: TGTGCCAGCAGCGCCTTTGGGGGCAGCTCACCCCTCCACTTT. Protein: CASSAFGGSSPLHF.

The DNA for the CDR3 is TGTGCCAGCAGTGGCGGGGGGGCCGAGACCCAGTACTTC. It specifies CASSGGGAETQYF. The V and J genes are TRBV2 and TRBJ2-5; TRBD2 agrees at 9 bases. The V segment lost 4 bases and the J segment 5 bases; nucleotides outside the gene matches: 2. Germline V CDR1 and CDR2: SNHLY, FYNNEI. This CDR3 is built from 13 residues.